These 18 T cell receptor beta chains originate from one sample sequenced in a study of CD8+ T cells in alopecia areata. Regarding treatment: oral pan-JAK inhibitor, 5-10 mg twice daily. Investigators isolated RNA and reverse transcribed it into cDNA to act as the sequencing template. Clones were read by immunoSEQ multiplex PCR, and TCRdb kept only the in-frame ones, dropping some. The table lists about 200,000 clones, about 62% of them singletons, with 5.5% to 6% in the top ten. The sample consisted of CD4+ T cells sorted from blood, taken at week 24, from a patient treated with tofacitinib. The receptors were sampled from a human donor with alopecia areata.

The CDR3 DNA reads TGTGCCTGGAGGGAGGGACCTATGAACACTGAAGCTTTCTTT. It specifies CAWREGPMNTEAFF. The rearrangement uses TRBV30 and TRBJ1-1; possible D gene TRBD1, 5 bases. Trimming cost V 3 bases and J 0 bases, with 11 bases left between them. The length of the CDR3 is 14 residues. The V gene's germline CDR1 is GTSNPN and CDR2 SVGIG (reference sequence).

This chain links TRBV9 with TRBJ2-2; 11 nucleotides agree with TRBD2. The CDR3 totals 16 residues. With V trimmed by 1 base and J by 4 bases, 3 bases remained unmatched. Germline V gives CDR1 SGDLS, CDR2 YYNGEE. The CDR3 protein is CASSVTLAGGTGELFF. Written as DNA, the CDR3 is TGTGCCAGCAGCGTAACGCTAGCGGGGGGCACCGGGGAGCTGTTTTTT.

This clone was detected only a few times. The sample holds other DNA sequences that translate to the same CDR3. The rearrangement links TRBV6-5 to TRBJ2-2, with D perhaps assigned TRBD1 or TRBD2 (5 bases each). V was pared by 0 bases and J by 4 bases, with 12 bases between. Germline values: CDR1 MNHEY, CDR2 SVGAGI. This CDR3 is 16 amino acids long. This CDR3 reads CASSYSWDPGTGELFF. The CDR3, as DNA: TGTGCCAGCAGTTACTCGTGGGACCCCGGCACCGGGGAGCTGTTTTTT.

CDR3 protein: CASSLFREPGNEQFF. The CDR3 DNA sequence: TGTGCCAGCAGCTTATTCCGGGAGCCGGGCAATGAGCAGTTCTTC. This rearrangement joins TRBV7-3 to TRBJ2-1; possible D gene TRBD2, 6 bases. Trimming left V 2 bases short and J 6 bases short, with 14 bases between. CDR3 length: 15 residues. Germline CDR1 SGHTA, CDR2 FQGTGA.

This clone was observed a handful of times. The rearrangement links TRBV7-2 to TRBJ2-7; D might be TRBD1 (6 bases). The CDR3 loop spans 15 amino acids. The V gene's germline CDR1 is SGHTA and CDR2 FQGNSA. With 4 bases removed from V and 5 bases from J, the gap between germline ends came to 18 bases. The CDR3 sequence is CASSSSQGRKDEQYF. The DNA for the CDR3 is TGTGCCAGCAGCTCGAGCCAGGGGCGCAAAGACGAGCAGTACTTC.

V and J are TRBV15 and TRBJ2-5; 12 bases align to TRBD2. The V and J ends lost 1 base and 2 bases, in that order; junction bases with no gene match: 2. The germline gives CDR1 LNHNV, CDR2 YYDKDF (reference sequence). The CDR3 totals 16 residues. CDR3 residues: CATSRGGLAGQETQYF. In DNA form, the CDR3 reads TGTGCCACCAGCAGAGGAGGACTAGCGGGACAAGAGACCCAGTACTTC.

J is TRBJ2-7 and V is TRBV6-5, with 9 bases identical to TRBD1. This CDR3 contains 11 residues. Trimming removed 8 bases from V and 6 bases from J; junction bases left unmatched: 2. In germline, CDR1 is MNHEY, CDR2 SVGAGI. The CDR3 DNA reads TGTGCCAGCGTGGACAGGGGCGAGCAGTACTTC. Translated, it gives CASVDRGEQYF.

This clone was detected only a few times. The genes are TRBV5-4 and TRBJ2-5; TRBD1 matches 7 bases. Germline V gene lookup returns CDR1 SGHNT and CDR2 YYREEE (reference sequence). This CDR3 is built from 14 residues. V lost 0 bases, J lost 5 bases, and 4 bases stayed unmatched. Here the CDR3 DNA reads TGTGCCAGCAGCTTGGAGGGGGCGGAGGAGACCCAGTACTTC. Its protein is CASSLEGAEETQYF.

The genes are TRBV9 and TRBJ2-5; 9 bases align to TRBD2. J lost 1 base, V lost 4 bases, and 8 bases had no gene match. CDR1 is SGDLS and CDR2 is YYNGEE in the germline V gene. This CDR3 is 16 amino acids long. The CDR3 DNA reads TGTGCCAGCAGCTATAGCGGGAGACAAGGCCAAGAGACCCAGTACTTC. Translated: CASSYSGRQGQETQYF. The variable domain in full, with the rest retrieved from reference TRBV9 and TRBJ2-5, is DSGVTQTPKHLITATGQRVTLRCSPRSGDLSVYWYQQSLDQGLQFLIQYYNGEERAKGNILERFSAQQFPDLHSELNLSSLELGDSALYFCASSYSGRQGQETQYFGPGTRLLVL.

V and J are TRBV29-1 and TRBJ1-5; the D is unclear. Trimming shortened V by 2 bases and J by 4 bases, and 9 bases separated the two germline ends. CDR1 SQVTM and CDR2 ANQGSEA come from the germline V gene. The length of the CDR3 is 13 residues. CDR3 nucleotide sequence: TGCAGCGTTGAATTTTCGGATAATCAGCCCCAGCATTTT. Its protein is CSVEFSDNQPQHF.

This clone was recorded a few times. This chain uses TRBV4-1 with TRBJ2-7; D remains ambiguous. The V end was cut by 0 bases, the J end by 1 base, with 13 bases between. CDR3 length: 16 residues. The germline gives CDR1 MGHRA, CDR2 YSYEKL. DNA of the CDR3: TGCGCCAGCAGCCAAGATAACGCCGCTGAGTCCTACGAGCAGTACTTC. It yields the protein CASSQDNAAESYEQYF.

This clone has only one observation. The DNA for the CDR3 is TGTGCCAGCAGCTTAACTCGGACAGGTTACGAGCAGTACTTC. Protein sequence: CASSLTRTGYEQYF. This rearrangement joins TRBV13 to TRBJ2-7, with 7 bases fitting TRBD1. This CDR3 comprises 14 residues. Germline V gene lookup returns CDR1 PRHDT and CDR2 FYEKMQ (reference sequence). The V and J ends lost 2 bases and 4 bases, in that order; junction bases with no gene match: 5. Full variable domain (rest looked up from reference TRBV13 and TRBJ2-7): AAGVIQSPRHLIKEKRETATLKCYPIPRHDTVYWYQQGPGQDPQFLISFYEKMQSDKGSIPDRFSAQQFSDYHSELNMSSLELGDSALYFCASSLTRTGYEQYFGPGTRLTVT.

This rearrangement joins TRBV7-9 to TRBJ2-1; tentatively, D is TRBD1 (7 bases). The CDR3 is 14 amino acids. Per germline, CDR1 SEHNR and CDR2 FQNEAQ (reference sequence). V lost 8 bases and J lost 4, with 15 bases in between. In nucleotides, the CDR3 is TGTGCCAGCGCTAACCAGGGGGGTTACAATGAGCAGTTCTTC. Its protein product is CASANQGGYNEQFF.

The rearrangement joins TRBV7-9 to TRBJ1-5; tentative D call: TRBD1 (6 bases). From germline, CDR1 is SEHNR and CDR2 FQNEAQ (reference sequence). The CDR3 extends over 12 amino acids. V lost 4 bases and J 8 bases, leaving 9 bases between the germline ends. CDR3: CASSSGEEPQHF. The CDR3 DNA follows: TGTGCCAGCAGCTCAGGGGAGGAGCCCCAGCATTTT.

This chain uses TRBV30 with TRBJ1-5, with a weak D call TRBD1 (6 bases). Germline values: CDR1 GTSNPN, CDR2 SVGIG (reference sequence). The V gene lost 2 bases and the J gene lost 3 bases, with 20 bases spanning the gap. CDR3 length equals 17 residues. CDR3 sequence (DNA): TGTGCCTGGAGTCCCTCCTATGGGGGGCTCAACAATCAGCCCCAGCATTTT. It encodes CAWSPSYGGLNNQPQHF.

In this sample, this clone turned up a few times. The V gene is TRBV30, the J gene TRBJ1-2; the D gene is possibly TRBD1 (6 bases). V dropped 4 bases and J dropped 2 bases, with 11 bases sitting between them. Germline CDR1 and CDR2: GTSNPN and SVGIG (reference sequence). This CDR3 spans 13 amino acids. The CDR3 is CAWTHRANYGYTF. DNA for the CDR3: TGTGCCTGGACCCACAGGGCGAACTATGGCTACACCTTC. The variable domain in full, with the rest retrieved from reference TRBV30 and TRBJ1-2, is SQTIHQWPATLVQPVGSPLSLECTVEGTSNPNLYWYRQAAGRGLQLLFYSVGIGQISSEVPQNLSASRPQDRQFILSSKKLLLSDSGFYLCAWTHRANYGYTFGSGTRLTVV.

This sequence joins TRBV7-3 and TRBJ1-2; D unclear. CDR3 length equals 15 residues. Germline V gene lookup returns CDR1 SGHTA and CDR2 FQGTGA. V was cut by 5 bases and J by 0 bases, with 13 bases left in between. CDR3 loop: CASSLGPEANYGYTF. The DNA of the CDR3 is TGTGCCAGCAGCCTGGGTCCGGAAGCTAACTATGGCTACACCTTC.

This chain connects TRBV2 to TRBJ1-5; 8 positions agree with TRBD1. Germline CDR1 reads SNHLY; CDR2 reads FYNNEI. J was trimmed by 1 base and V by 6 bases; bases with no gene match: 11. The CDR3 extends over 17 amino acids. CDR3: CASRARQGPGSNQPQHF. The CDR3 DNA reads as TGTGCCAGCAGGGCTCGACAGGGGCCGGGGAGCAATCAGCCCCAGCATTTT.